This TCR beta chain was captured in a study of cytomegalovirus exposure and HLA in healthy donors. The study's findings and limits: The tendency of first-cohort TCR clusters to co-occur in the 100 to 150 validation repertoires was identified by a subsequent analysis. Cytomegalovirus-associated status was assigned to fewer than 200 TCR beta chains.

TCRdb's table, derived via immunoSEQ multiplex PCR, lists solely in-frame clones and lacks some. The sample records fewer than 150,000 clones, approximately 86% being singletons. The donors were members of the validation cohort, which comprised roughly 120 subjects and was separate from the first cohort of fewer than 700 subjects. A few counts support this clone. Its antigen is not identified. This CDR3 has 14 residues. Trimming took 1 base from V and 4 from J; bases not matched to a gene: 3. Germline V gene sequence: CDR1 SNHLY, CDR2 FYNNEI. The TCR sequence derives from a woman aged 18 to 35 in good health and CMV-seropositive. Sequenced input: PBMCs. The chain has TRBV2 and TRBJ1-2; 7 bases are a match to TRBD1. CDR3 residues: CASSEEGAPYGYTF. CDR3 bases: TGTGCCAGCAGTGAAGAGGGGGCACCCTATGGCTACACCTTC.